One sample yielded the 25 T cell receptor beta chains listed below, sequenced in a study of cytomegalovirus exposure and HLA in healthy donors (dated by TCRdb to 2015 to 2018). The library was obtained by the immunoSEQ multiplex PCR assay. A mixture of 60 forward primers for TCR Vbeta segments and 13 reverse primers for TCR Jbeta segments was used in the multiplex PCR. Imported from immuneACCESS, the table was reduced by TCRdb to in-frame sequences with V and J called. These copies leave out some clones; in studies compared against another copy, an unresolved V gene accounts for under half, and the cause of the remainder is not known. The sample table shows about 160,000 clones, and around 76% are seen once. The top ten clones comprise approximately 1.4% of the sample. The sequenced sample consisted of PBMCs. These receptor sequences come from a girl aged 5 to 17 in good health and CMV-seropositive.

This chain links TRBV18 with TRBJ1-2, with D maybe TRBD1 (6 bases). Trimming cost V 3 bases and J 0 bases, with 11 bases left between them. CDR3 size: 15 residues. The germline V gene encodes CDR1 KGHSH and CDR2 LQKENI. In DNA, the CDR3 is TGTGCCAGCTCACCCGTGACAGGTTCTAACTATGGCTACACCTTC. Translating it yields CASSPVTGSNYGYTF.

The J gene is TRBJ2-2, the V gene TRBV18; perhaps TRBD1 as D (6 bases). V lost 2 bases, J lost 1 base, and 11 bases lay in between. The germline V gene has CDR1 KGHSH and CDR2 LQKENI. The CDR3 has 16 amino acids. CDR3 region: CASSPIVGQNTGELFF. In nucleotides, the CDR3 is TGTGCCAGCTCACCAATTGTGGGACAGAACACCGGGGAGCTGTTTTTT.

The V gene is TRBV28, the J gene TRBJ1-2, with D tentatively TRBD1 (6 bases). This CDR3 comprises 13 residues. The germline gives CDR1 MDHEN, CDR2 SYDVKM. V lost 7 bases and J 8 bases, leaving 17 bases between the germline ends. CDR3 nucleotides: TGTGCCAGCACGGGACACCCTCAGGACGGCTACACCTTC. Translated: CASTGHPQDGYTF.

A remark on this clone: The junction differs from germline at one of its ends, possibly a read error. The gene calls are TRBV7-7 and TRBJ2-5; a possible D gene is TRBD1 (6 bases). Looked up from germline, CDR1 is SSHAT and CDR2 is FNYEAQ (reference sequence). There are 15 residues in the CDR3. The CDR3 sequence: CASSRSGTRTETQYF. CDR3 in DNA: TGTGCTAGCAGCCGTTCCGGGACACGTACTGAGACCCAGTACTTC.

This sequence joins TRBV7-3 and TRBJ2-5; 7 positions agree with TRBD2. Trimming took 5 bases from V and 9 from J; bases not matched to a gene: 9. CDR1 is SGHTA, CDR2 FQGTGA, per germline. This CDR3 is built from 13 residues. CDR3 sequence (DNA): TGTGCCAGCAGCGCTAGCGGAGGCGGGGCCCAGTACTTC. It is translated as CASSASGGGAQYF.

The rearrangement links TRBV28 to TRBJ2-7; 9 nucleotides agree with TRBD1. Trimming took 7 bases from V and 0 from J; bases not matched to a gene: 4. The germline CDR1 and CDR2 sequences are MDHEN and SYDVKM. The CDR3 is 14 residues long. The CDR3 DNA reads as TGTGCCAGCAAGAAGGACAGGGGCTCCTACGAGCAGTACTTC. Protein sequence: CASKKDRGSYEQYF.

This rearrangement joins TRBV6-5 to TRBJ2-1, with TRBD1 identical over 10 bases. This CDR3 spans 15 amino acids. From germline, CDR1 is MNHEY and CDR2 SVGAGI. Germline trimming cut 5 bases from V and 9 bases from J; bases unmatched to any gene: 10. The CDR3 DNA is TGTGCCAGCAGTGCCGGGACAGGGGTCAGTGGTGAGCAGTTCTTC. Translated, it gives CASSAGTGVSGEQFF.

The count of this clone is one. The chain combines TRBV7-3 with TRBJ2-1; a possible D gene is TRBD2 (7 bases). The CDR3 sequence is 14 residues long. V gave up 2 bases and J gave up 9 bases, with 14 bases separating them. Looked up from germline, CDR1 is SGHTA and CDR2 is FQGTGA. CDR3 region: CASSLAGAGSEQFF. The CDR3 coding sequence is TGTGCCAGCAGCTTAGCGGGGGCAGGTAGTGAGCAGTTCTTC. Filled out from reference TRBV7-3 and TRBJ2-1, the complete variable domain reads GAGVSQTPSNKVTEKGKYVELRCDPISGHTALYWYRQSLGQGPEFLIYFQGTGAADDSGLPNDRFFAVRPEGSVSTLKIQRTERGDSAVYLCASSLAGAGSEQFFGPGTRLTVL.

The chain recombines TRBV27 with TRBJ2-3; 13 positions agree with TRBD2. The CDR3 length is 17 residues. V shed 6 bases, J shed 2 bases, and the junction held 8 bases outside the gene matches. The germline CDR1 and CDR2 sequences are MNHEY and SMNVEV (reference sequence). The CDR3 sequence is CASSELAGGPNTDTQYF. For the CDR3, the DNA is TGTGCCAGCAGCGAACTAGCGGGAGGGCCCAACACAGATACGCAGTATTTT.

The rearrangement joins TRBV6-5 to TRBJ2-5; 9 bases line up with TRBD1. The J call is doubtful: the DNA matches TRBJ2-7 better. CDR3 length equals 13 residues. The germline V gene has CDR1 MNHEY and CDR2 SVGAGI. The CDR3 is CASSRDRDYEQYF. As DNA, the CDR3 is TGTGCCAGCAGTAGGGACAGGGATTACGAGCAGTACTTC.

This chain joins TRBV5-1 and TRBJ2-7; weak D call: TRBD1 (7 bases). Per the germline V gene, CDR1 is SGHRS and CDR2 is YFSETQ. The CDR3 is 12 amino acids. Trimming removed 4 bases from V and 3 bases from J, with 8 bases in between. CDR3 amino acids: CASSQGGYEQYF. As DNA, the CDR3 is TGCGCCAGCAGCCAGGGGGGCTACGAGCAGTACTTC.

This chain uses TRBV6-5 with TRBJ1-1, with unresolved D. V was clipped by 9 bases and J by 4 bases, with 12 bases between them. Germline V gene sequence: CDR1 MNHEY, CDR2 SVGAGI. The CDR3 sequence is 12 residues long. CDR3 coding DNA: TGTGCCAGAGAGGGCGCGGGCACTGAAGCTTTCTTT. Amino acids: CAREGAGTEAFF.

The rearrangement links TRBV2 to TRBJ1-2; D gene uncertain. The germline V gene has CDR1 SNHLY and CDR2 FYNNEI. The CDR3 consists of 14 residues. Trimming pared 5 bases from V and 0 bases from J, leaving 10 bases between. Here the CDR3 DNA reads TGTGCCAGCAGTTGGTCAGACTCTAACTATGGCTACACCTTC. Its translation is CASSWSDSNYGYTF.

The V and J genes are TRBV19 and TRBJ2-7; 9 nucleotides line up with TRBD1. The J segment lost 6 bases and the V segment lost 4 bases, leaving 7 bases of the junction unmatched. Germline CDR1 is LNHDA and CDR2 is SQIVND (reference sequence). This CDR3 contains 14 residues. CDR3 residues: CASSKPGQGLEQYF. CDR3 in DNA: TGTGCCAGTAGTAAACCGGGACAGGGTCTCGAGCAGTACTTC. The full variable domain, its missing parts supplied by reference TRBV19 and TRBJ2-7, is DGGITQSPKYLFRKEGQNVTLSCEQNLNHDAMYWYRQDPGQGLRLIYYSQIVNDFQKGDIAEGYSVSREKKESFPLTVTSAQKNPTAFYLCASSKPGQGLEQYFGPGTRLTVT.

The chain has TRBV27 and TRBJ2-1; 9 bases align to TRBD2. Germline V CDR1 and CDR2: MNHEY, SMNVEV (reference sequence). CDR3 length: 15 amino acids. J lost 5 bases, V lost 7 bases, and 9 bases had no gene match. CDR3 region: CASTSGSGGNNEQFF. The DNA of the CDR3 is TGTGCCAGCACCTCGGGAAGCGGGGGGAACAATGAGCAGTTCTTC.

Here the CDR3 DNA reads TGTGCCAGCAGCTTCTACAGGGGAGACTATGGCTACACCTTC. Its translation is CASSFYRGDYGYTF. The chain combines TRBV7-9 with TRBJ1-2, with 7 bases matching TRBD1. V gave up 3 bases and J gave up 3 bases; unmatched junction bases: 4. The germline CDR1 and CDR2 sequences are SEHNR and FQNEAQ (reference sequence). The CDR3 length is 14 residues.

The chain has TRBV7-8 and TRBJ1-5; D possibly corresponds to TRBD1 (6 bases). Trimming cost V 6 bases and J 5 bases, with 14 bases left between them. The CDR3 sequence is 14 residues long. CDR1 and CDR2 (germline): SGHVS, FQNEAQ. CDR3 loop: CASSPPGADQPQHF. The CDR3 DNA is TGTGCCAGCAGTCCTCCAGGGGCCGATCAGCCCCAGCATTTT.

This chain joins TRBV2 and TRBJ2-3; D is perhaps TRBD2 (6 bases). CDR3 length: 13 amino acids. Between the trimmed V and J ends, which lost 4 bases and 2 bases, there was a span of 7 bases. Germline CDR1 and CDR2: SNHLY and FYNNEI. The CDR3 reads CASSGTTTDTQYF. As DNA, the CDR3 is TGTGCCAGCAGTGGGACTACCACAGATACGCAGTATTTT.

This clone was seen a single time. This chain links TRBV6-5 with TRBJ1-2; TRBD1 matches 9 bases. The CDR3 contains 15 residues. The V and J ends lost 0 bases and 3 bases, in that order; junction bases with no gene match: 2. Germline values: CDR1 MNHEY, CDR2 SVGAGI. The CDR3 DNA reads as TGTGCCAGCAGTTACTCCCGGACAGGGGACTATGGCTACACCTTC. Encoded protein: CASSYSRTGDYGYTF.

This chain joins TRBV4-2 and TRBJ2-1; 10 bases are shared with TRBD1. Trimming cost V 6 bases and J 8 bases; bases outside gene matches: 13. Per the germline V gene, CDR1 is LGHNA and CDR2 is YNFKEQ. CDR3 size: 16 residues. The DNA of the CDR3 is TGTGCCAGCAGACTAGACCAGGACAGGGGGTGGGATGAGCAGTTCTTC. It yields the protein CASRLDQDRGWDEQFF.

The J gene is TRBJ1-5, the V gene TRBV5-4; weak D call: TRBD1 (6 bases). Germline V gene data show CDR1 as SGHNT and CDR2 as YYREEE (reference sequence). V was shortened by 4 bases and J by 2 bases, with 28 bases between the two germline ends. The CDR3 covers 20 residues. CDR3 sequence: CASSHRQEGNVSGCNQPQHF. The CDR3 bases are TGTGCCAGCAGCCATAGACAGGAAGGAAATGTTTCGGGATGCAATCAGCCCCAGCATTTT.

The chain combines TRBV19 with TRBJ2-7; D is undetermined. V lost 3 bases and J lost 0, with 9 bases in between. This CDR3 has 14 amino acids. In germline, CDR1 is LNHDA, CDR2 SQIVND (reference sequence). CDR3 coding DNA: TGTGCCAGTAGTATCCGGCAGGACTCCTACGAGCAGTACTTC. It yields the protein CASSIRQDSYEQYF.

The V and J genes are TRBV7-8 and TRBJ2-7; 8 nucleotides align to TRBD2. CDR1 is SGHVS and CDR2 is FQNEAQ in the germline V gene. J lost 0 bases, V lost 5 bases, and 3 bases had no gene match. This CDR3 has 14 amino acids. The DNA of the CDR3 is TGTGCCAGCAGCGTTAGCGGGACCTCCTACGAGCAGTACTTC. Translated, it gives CASSVSGTSYEQYF.

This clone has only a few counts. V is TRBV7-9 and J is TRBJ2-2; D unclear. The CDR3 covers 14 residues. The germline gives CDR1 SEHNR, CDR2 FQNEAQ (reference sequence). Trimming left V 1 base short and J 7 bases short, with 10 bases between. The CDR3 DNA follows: TGTGCCAGCAGCTTAGATATGAGTGGCGGGGAGCTGTTTTTT. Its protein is CASSLDMSGGELFF.

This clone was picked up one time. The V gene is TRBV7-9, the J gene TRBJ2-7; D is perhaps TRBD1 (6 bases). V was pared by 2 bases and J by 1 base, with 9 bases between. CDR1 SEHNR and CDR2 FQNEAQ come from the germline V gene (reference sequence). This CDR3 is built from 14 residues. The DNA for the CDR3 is TGTGCCAGCAGCTTATTAGGACAGTCCTACGAGCAGTACTTC. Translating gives CASSLLGQSYEQYF.